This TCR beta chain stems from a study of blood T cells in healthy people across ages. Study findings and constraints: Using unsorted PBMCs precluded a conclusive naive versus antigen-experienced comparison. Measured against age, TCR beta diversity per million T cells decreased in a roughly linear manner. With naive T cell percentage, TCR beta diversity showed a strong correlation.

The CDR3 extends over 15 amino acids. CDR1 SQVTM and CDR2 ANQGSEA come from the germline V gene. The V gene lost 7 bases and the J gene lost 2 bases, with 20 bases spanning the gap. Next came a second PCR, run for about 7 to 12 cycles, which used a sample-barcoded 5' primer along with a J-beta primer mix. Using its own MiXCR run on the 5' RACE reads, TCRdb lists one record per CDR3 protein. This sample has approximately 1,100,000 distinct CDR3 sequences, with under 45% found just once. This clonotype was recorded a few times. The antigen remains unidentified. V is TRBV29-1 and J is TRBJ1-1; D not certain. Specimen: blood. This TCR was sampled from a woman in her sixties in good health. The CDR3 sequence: CSAAPYRTVNTEAFF. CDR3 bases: TGCAGCGCAGCCCCCTATCGAACTGTTAACACTGAAGCTTTCTTT.